These 30 T cell receptor beta chains came from one sample sequenced in a study of radiotherapy plus CTLA-4 blockade in lung cancer. The repertoire was sequenced with immunoSEQ multiplex PCR; TCRdb's copy has only in-frame clones and lacks some. Of tens of thousands of clones in the sample, approximately 76% are singletons; the top ten hold 2.5% to 3.5%. Sequencing used peripheral blood, obtained from a patient treated with radiotherapy plus ipilimumab. The receptors shown here come from a human donor with non-small cell lung cancer who had a complete response to radiotherapy plus ipilimumab.

The chain is built from TRBV28 and TRBJ2-7; 7 bases align to TRBD1. The ends lost 6 bases at V and 4 bases at J; junction bases unmatched: 15. Germline CDR1 MDHEN, CDR2 SYDVKM. This CDR3 spans 16 amino acids. The CDR3 sequence is CASSGTVDTSIYEQYF. The CDR3 DNA is TGTGCCAGCAGCGGGACAGTCGACACTTCTATATACGAGCAGTACTTC. Based on the CDR3 plus reference TRBV28 and TRBJ2-7, the full variable domain is DVKVTQSSRYLVKRTGEKVFLECVQDMDHENMFWYRQDPGLGLRLIYFSYDVKMKEKGDIPEGYSVSREKKERFSLILESASTNQTSMYLCASSGTVDTSIYEQYFGPGTRLTVT.

This chain joins TRBV7-2 and TRBJ1-3; the D gene is possibly TRBD1 (6 bases). V lost 0 bases, J lost 4 bases, and 13 bases lay in between. CDR1 is SGHTA, CDR2 FQGNSA, per germline. This CDR3 comprises 16 residues. CDR3 nucleotide sequence: TGTGCCAGCAGCTTAGCCCTCTCAGGGGCCGGAAACACCATATATTTT. Its translation: CASSLALSGAGNTIYF.

V gene TRBV5-8 combines with J gene TRBJ2-1; D might be TRBD1 (6 bases). V dropped 0 bases and J dropped 4 bases, with 14 bases sitting between them. There are 16 residues in the CDR3. Per germline, CDR1 SGHTS and CDR2 YDEGEE. The CDR3 DNA is TGTGCCAGCAGCTTGGGACAGGTTTGGGTATACAATGAGCAGTTCTTC. As protein: CASSLGQVWVYNEQFF.

J is TRBJ2-2 and V is TRBV5-1, with 10 bases matching TRBD2. This CDR3 is 16 amino acids long. V shed 0 bases, J shed 5 bases, and the junction held 4 bases outside the gene matches. Germline assignment: CDR1 SGHRS and CDR2 YFSETQ. The CDR3 here is CASSLGLAGNTGELFF. CDR3 DNA: TGCGCCAGCAGCTTGGGACTAGCGGGTAATACCGGGGAGCTGTTTTTT.

The CDR3 loop reads CASSVGQGAFMNSPLHF. The CDR3 region has the DNA TGTGCCAGCAGCGTTGGACAGGGGGCTTTCATGAATTCACCCCTCCACTTT. The rearrangement links TRBV5-4 to TRBJ1-6; 11 bases are shared with TRBD1. The V gene end was trimmed by 4 bases and the J gene end by 7 bases; junction bases not matched to a gene: 10. The CDR3 sequence is 17 residues long. CDR1 is SGHNT and CDR2 is YYREEE in the germline V gene (reference sequence).

V usage is TRBV5-4 and J usage is TRBJ2-7; 11 positions agree with TRBD1. Germline CDR1 and CDR2: SGHNT and YYREEE (reference sequence). The junction had 9 bases not matched to a gene; V was cut back by 4 bases and J by 6 bases. CDR3 length equals 15 residues. CDR3 residues: CASSISGTGGREQYF. CDR3 DNA: TGTGCCAGCAGCATCAGCGGGACAGGGGGACGCGAGCAGTACTTC.

In this sample, this clone turned up once. The V and J genes are TRBV7-2 and TRBJ1-2; tentatively, D is TRBD1 (6 bases). The CDR3 is 16 amino acids. The germline gives CDR1 SGHTA, CDR2 FQGNSA. V was clipped by 5 bases and J by 4 bases, with 20 bases between them. The CDR3 here is CASSKQGSVRSYGYTF. The CDR3 DNA follows: TGTGCCAGCAGCAAACAGGGATCGGTACGAAGCTATGGCTACACCTTC.

The V call is TRBV28, the J call TRBJ2-1; D remains unclear. Germline CDR1 and CDR2: MDHEN and SYDVKM. This CDR3 spans 14 amino acids. The germline V and J ends were trimmed by 5 bases and 7 bases, with 15 bases remaining between them. CDR3 region: CASSPPSRLNEQFF. CDR3 DNA: TGTGCCAGCAGTCCGCCTTCTAGGCTGAATGAGCAGTTCTTC.

This clone was seen a single time. The chain is built from TRBV15 and TRBJ2-7; D is unclear. Between the trimmed V and J ends, which lost 5 bases and 3 bases, there was a span of 11 bases. This CDR3 is built from 13 residues. Germline lookup yields CDR1 LNHNV and CDR2 YYDKDF (reference sequence). The CDR3 reads CATSPNSNYEQYF. CDR3 DNA sequence: TGTGCCACCAGCCCAAATTCTAACTACGAGCAGTACTTC.

The chain recombines TRBV28 with TRBJ1-4, with TRBD1 as a possible D gene (5 bases). The V gene's germline CDR1 is MDHEN and CDR2 SYDVKM. V gave up 5 bases and J gave up 8 bases, with 18 bases separating them. The CDR3 contains 15 residues. The CDR3 DNA sequence: TGTGCCAGCAGTCAAGGGACTCCAGGAGTGGAAAAACTGTTTTTT. Translating it yields CASSQGTPGVEKLFF.

The rearrangement links TRBV27 to TRBJ2-5; 14 bases fit TRBD2. Germline loops: CDR1 MNHEY, CDR2 SMNVEV (reference sequence). V dropped 3 bases and J dropped 0; count of bases not matched to a gene: 9. The CDR3 is 19 amino acids. The CDR3 coding sequence is TGTGCCAGCAGTTTTCGCCCGGGACTAGCGGGAGTGTACCAAGAGACCCAGTACTTC. Amino acid sequence: CASSFRPGLAGVYQETQYF.

In nucleotides, the CDR3 is TGCAGCGGTGGACAGGGATTCTACGAGCAGTACTTC. This sequence encodes CSGGQGFYEQYF. This chain links TRBV29-1 with TRBJ2-7; 8 bases fit TRBD1. CDR1 and CDR2 (germline): SQVTM, ANQGSEA. The CDR3 sequence is 12 residues long. Trimming cost V 7 bases and J 3 bases; bases outside gene matches: 5.

The chain carries TRBV7-9 and TRBJ2-5; TRBD2 matches 9 bases. This CDR3 is 13 amino acids long. CDR1 and CDR2 (germline): SEHNR, FQNEAQ (reference sequence). Trimming at V came to 4 bases and at J to 6 bases, leaving 3 bases not matched to a gene. This CDR3 reads CASSSLAGKTQYF. The CDR3 nucleotides read TGTGCCAGCAGCTCCCTAGCGGGGAAGACCCAGTACTTC.

This chain connects TRBV27 to TRBJ1-6; 7 bases align to TRBD1. The length of the CDR3 is 17 residues. With V trimmed by 0 bases and J by 8 bases, 10 bases remained unmatched. Germline V CDR1 and CDR2: MNHEY, SMNVEV (reference sequence). CDR3 protein: CASSLSRGLGGHSPLHF. CDR3 DNA: TGTGCCAGCAGTTTATCAAGAGGGTTAGGGGGCCATTCACCCCTCCACTTT.

The rearrangement links TRBV6-5 to TRBJ1-6; unclear D gene. Germline V CDR1 and CDR2: MNHEY, SVGAGI. V lost 2 bases and J lost 8, with 13 bases in between. The CDR3 covers 15 residues. CDR3 DNA sequence: TGTGCCAGCAGTTACAGGGCGGGCTTCGATTCACCCCTCCACTTT. Protein product: CASSYRAGFDSPLHF.

The chain links TRBV18 to TRBJ1-6; tentatively, D is TRBD1 (5 bases). Germline CDR1 KGHSH, CDR2 LQKENI. Trimming pared 2 bases from V and 8 bases from J, leaving 13 bases between. The CDR3 loop spans 15 amino acids. The CDR3 bases are TGTGCCAGCTCACCAGGTACCGGGGGTGATTCACCCCTCCACTTT. It yields the protein CASSPGTGGDSPLHF.

V usage is TRBV7-2 and J usage is TRBJ2-1, with 8 bases identical to TRBD1. CDR1 is SGHTA and CDR2 is FQGNSA in the germline V gene. The junction had 24 bases not matched to a gene; V was cut back by 5 bases and J by 9 bases. This CDR3 is built from 19 residues. As DNA, the CDR3 is TGTGCCAGCAGCCAATCAGGCTATCAGGGGACAGGTAAGGTCCCTGAGCAGTTCTTC. This translates into CASSQSGYQGTGKVPEQFF.

Only a few counts were recorded for this clone. This chain joins TRBV28 and TRBJ1-2, with a weak D call TRBD1 (5 bases). The CDR3 runs to 15 residues. Trimming removed 3 bases at V and 7 bases at J, with 18 bases between. Germline V gives CDR1 MDHEN, CDR2 SYDVKM. CDR3 sequence reads: CASSFPTGLRSGYTF. CDR3 coding DNA: TGTGCCAGCAGTTTCCCCACAGGCCTTCGAAGTGGCTACACCTTC.

This clone has a handful of counts. The chain joins TRBV5-8 to TRBJ1-5; possible D gene TRBD1, 5 bases. V lost 1 base to trimming and J lost 2 bases, with 7 bases between them. The CDR3 has 14 residues. Germline V gives CDR1 SGHTS, CDR2 YDEGEE. The CDR3 is CASSLWGGNQPQHF. The CDR3 DNA is TGTGCCAGCAGCTTGTGGGGGGGCAATCAGCCCCAGCATTTT.

V gene TRBV6-6 combines with J gene TRBJ1-6; D is undetermined. Germline V gene lookup returns CDR1 MNHNY and CDR2 SVGAGI (reference sequence). V shed 2 bases and J shed 7 bases, with 3 bases lying between them. CDR3 length equals 12 residues. CDR3 coding DNA: TGTGCCAGCAGTTACCGGAATTCACCCCTCCACTTT. It codes for CASSYRNSPLHF.

This clone was seen a handful of times. The CDR3 coding sequence is TGTGCCATCAGTGAGGCAGGGGTAGGAGGAGAAGCTTTCTTT. Its protein product is CAISEAGVGGEAFF. The chain couples TRBV10-3 to TRBJ1-1; maybe TRBD1 (6 bases). The germline V and J ends were trimmed by 2 bases and 8 bases, with 15 bases remaining between them. The CDR3 length is 14 residues. Germline V gene data show CDR1 as ENHRY and CDR2 as SYGVKD.

V is TRBV9 and J is TRBJ2-7; no reliable D call. The CDR3 length is 12 residues. Germline-derived CDR1 and CDR2 are SGDLS and YYNGEE. V lost 10 bases and J lost 3, with 14 bases in between. In nucleotides, the CDR3 is TGTGCCCGATCCTTCAGATGCTACGAGCAGTACTTC. This gives the protein CARSFRCYEQYF.

This chain uses TRBV25-1 with TRBJ2-1, with 8 bases aligning to TRBD2. This CDR3 region has 16 residues. V lost 1 base and J lost 8; bases outside the gene matches: 10. CDR1 and CDR2 (germline): MGHDK, SYGVNS. The CDR3 sequence is CASSESAGGAADEQFF. The CDR3 DNA reads as TGTGCCAGCAGTGAATCCGCCGGGGGGGCGGCAGATGAGCAGTTCTTC.

The chain carries TRBV7-9 and TRBJ1-2; 7 bases align to TRBD1. The V gene end was trimmed by 4 bases and the J gene end by 5 bases; junction bases not matched to a gene: 7. The CDR3 has 14 residues. Germline CDR1 is SEHNR and CDR2 is FQNEAQ (reference sequence). CDR3 region: CASSSATGVYGYTF. The CDR3 DNA follows: TGTGCCAGCAGCTCCGCCACAGGGGTATATGGCTACACCTTC.

V usage is TRBV7-2 and J usage is TRBJ2-1; no firm D call. There are 12 residues in the CDR3. V lost 1 base, J lost 12 bases, and 10 bases lay in between. CDR1 is SGHTA and CDR2 is FQGNSA in the germline V gene. CDR3 in amino acids: CASSLGQIWQFF. The CDR3 bases are TGTGCCAGCAGCTTAGGGCAGATTTGGCAGTTCTTC.

The V gene is TRBV15, the J gene TRBJ2-7; 8 bases map to TRBD2. Looked up from germline, CDR1 is LNHNV and CDR2 is YYDKDF (reference sequence). V trimming: 0 bases; J trimming: 9 bases; junction bases outside the gene matches: 7. The CDR3 consists of 14 residues. CDR3 in DNA: TGTGCCACCAGCAGAGATCACAGCGGGAGCCGGCAGTACTTC. Translation gives CATSRDHSGSRQYF.

V gene TRBV19 combines with J gene TRBJ1-2; D is perhaps TRBD1 (6 bases). Trimming removed 6 bases at V and 8 bases at J, with 22 bases between. This CDR3 region has 15 residues. Germline V gene lookup returns CDR1 LNHDA and CDR2 SQIVND (reference sequence). The CDR3 nucleotides read TGTGCCAGTAGCTATCCGAGGGCAGGGGCCGGCGGCTACACCTTC. Translating gives CASSYPRAGAGGYTF.

By proportion, this clone is medium-sized. The chain recombines TRBV14 with TRBJ1-1, with TRBD1 matching over 8 bases. Trimming cost V 3 bases and J 5 bases; bases outside gene matches: 5. There are 14 residues in the CDR3. CDR1 SGHDN and CDR2 FVKESK come from the germline V gene. The CDR3 sequence is CASSQQGAITEAFF. In DNA form, the CDR3 reads TGTGCCAGCAGCCAGCAGGGGGCTATAACTGAAGCTTTCTTT.

V gene TRBV4-1 combines with J gene TRBJ1-3; D perhaps matches TRBD1 (5 bases). The CDR3 has 16 residues. The germline gives CDR1 MGHRA, CDR2 YSYEKL. V lost 0 bases and J lost 0, with 9 bases in between. CDR3 nucleotides: TGCGCCAGCAGCCAAGATAGGGGAAACTCTGGAAACACCATATATTTT. It yields the protein CASSQDRGNSGNTIYF.

The rearrangement joins TRBV9 to TRBJ1-1; D might be TRBD1 (6 bases). Per the germline V gene, CDR1 is SGDLS and CDR2 is YYNGEE. V was pared by 4 bases and J by 0 bases, with 16 bases between. The CDR3 covers 16 residues. DNA for the CDR3: TGTGCCAGCAGCCCAGGAGCGGGACATCTGAACACTGAAGCTTTCTTT. Amino acids: CASSPGAGHLNTEAFF. Full variable domain (remainder filled in from reference TRBV9 and TRBJ1-1): DSGVTQTPKHLITATGQRVTLRCSPRSGDLSVYWYQQSLDQGLQFLIQYYNGEERAKGNILERFSAQQFPDLHSELNLSSLELGDSALYFCASSPGAGHLNTEAFFGQGTRLTVV.